The 21 T cell receptor beta chains below were found in one sample sequenced in a study of blood T cell repertoires in COVID-19. Assay: immunoSEQ multiplex PCR; the TCRdb copy retains only in-frame clones and omits some. The sample lists 300,000 to 350,000 clones, 90% seen once, with about 4.5% in the top ten. The sequenced sample was PBMCs or T cells enriched from blood (not recorded which). Receptors originate from a woman aged 18-29 years with acute COVID-19.

V usage is TRBV5-1 and J usage is TRBJ1-1; D is uncertain. Between the trimmed V and J ends, which lost 2 bases and 1 base, there was a span of 9 bases. The V gene's germline CDR1 is SGHRS and CDR2 YFSETQ. The length of the CDR3 is 14 residues. This CDR3 reads CASSFEGRNTEAFF. The DNA for the CDR3 is TGCGCCAGCAGCTTCGAGGGAAGGAACACTGAAGCTTTCTTT.

In this sample, this clone turned up once. The J gene is TRBJ2-7, the V gene TRBV3-1 (or the pseudogene TRBV3-2); possible D gene TRBD2, 5 bases. Per germline, CDR1 LGHDT and CDR2 YNNKEL (reference sequence). This CDR3 has 14 residues. The V end lost 2 bases, the J end lost 5 bases, and 13 bases lay between the germline ends. The CDR3 sequence is CASSQTYRGDEQYF. DNA of the CDR3: TGTGCCAGCAGCCAAACGTACCGGGGTGACGAGCAGTACTTC.

This clone was recorded only once. The chain combines TRBV2 with TRBJ1-2; TRBD1 aligns across 8 bases. The germline gives CDR1 SNHLY, CDR2 FYNNEI. Germline trimming cut 8 bases from V and 10 bases from J; bases unmatched to any gene: 9. The CDR3 spans 12 residues. The CDR3 DNA sequence: TGTGCCAGCGGTGGGACAGGCTTGGACTACACCTTC. It yields the protein CASGGTGLDYTF.

The chain links TRBV19 to TRBJ1-6, with D possibly matching TRBD1 (5 bases). V lost 1 base and J lost 7, with 17 bases in between. The CDR3 length is 17 residues. Per germline, CDR1 LNHDA and CDR2 SQIVND (reference sequence). CDR3 bases: TGTGCCAGTAGTATAGCGCGACTCACGGACACGAATTCACCCCTCCACTTT. Its translation is CASSIARLTDTNSPLHF.

The genes are TRBV7-3 and TRBJ2-2; 9 bases align to TRBD2. J was trimmed by 6 bases and V by 5 bases; bases with no gene match: 10. CDR1 is SGHTA, CDR2 FQGTGA, per germline. The CDR3 is made up of 16 amino acids. CDR3 in amino acids: CASSGRPGLAPGELFF. The CDR3 bases are TGTGCCAGCAGCGGCCGACCGGGACTAGCTCCCGGGGAGCTGTTTTTT.

For this clone: Relative to the germline gene, one junction end is altered; a read error may explain this. The genes are TRBV28 and TRBJ1-1; TRBD1 is a possible D gene (6 bases). Germline CDR1 is MDHEN and CDR2 is SYDVKM. This CDR3 has 12 residues. CDR3 nucleotide sequence: TGTGCCAGCAGTTATTACAGGGCGAACGTTCTCTTT. Translation: CASSYYRANVLF.

The J gene is TRBJ2-7, the V gene TRBV2; tentatively, D is TRBD2 (6 bases). Trimming stripped 1 base from V and 7 bases from J, with 17 bases between. CDR1 is SNHLY, CDR2 FYNNEI, per germline. The CDR3 has 15 residues. The CDR3 DNA reads as TGTGCCAGCAGTGAAGTCAATGGGCTCCGGGGGGAGCAGTACTTC. Its translation is CASSEVNGLRGEQYF. The full variable domain, with the rest looked up from reference TRBV2 and TRBJ2-7, is EPEVTQTPSHQVTQMGQEVILRCVPISNHLYFYWYRQILGQKVEFLVSFYNNEISEKSEIFDDQFSVERPDGSNFTLKIRSTKLEDSAMYFCASSEVNGLRGEQYFGPGTRLTVT.

The chain recombines TRBV5-6 with TRBJ1-1; no definite D call. The V and J ends lost 2 bases and 4 bases respectively, with 9 bases between them. Per germline, CDR1 SGHDT and CDR2 YYEEEE. CDR3 size: 13 residues. The CDR3 region has the DNA TGTGCCAGCAGCTTAGGAGGGAGCACTGAAGCTTTCTTT. It translates to CASSLGGSTEAFF.

The chain recombines TRBV28 with TRBJ2-5; D possibly corresponds to TRBD2 (5 bases). Germline CDR1 and CDR2: MDHEN and SYDVKM. The V gene lost 5 bases and the J gene lost 4 bases, with 14 bases spanning the gap. CDR3 length equals 14 residues. CDR3 in amino acids: CASSPQRAGETQYF. The CDR3 DNA follows: TGTGCCAGCAGTCCTCAACGGGCGGGAGAGACCCAGTACTTC.

CDR3 DNA sequence: TGTGCTAGTGGTTTGCCAACAGGGGCCTACACCTTC. This translates into CASGLPTGAYTF. The rearrangement uses TRBV12-5 and TRBJ1-2, with 7 bases lining up with TRBD1. The CDR3 is made up of 12 amino acids. Germline loops: CDR1 LGHNT, CDR2 FRNRAP. The J segment lost 10 bases and the V segment lost 2 bases, leaving 4 bases of the junction unmatched.

The chain combines TRBV28 with TRBJ2-7; no clear D. This CDR3 region has 13 residues. The V end was cut by 0 bases, the J end by 3 bases, with 6 bases between. Germline CDR1 is MDHEN and CDR2 is SYDVKM. The CDR3, as DNA: TGTGCCAGCAGTTTATGGAACAGCTACGAGCAGTACTTC. It yields the protein CASSLWNSYEQYF.

This clone appeared a single time. The J gene is TRBJ1-6, the V gene TRBV9; no reliable D call. V lost 4 bases to trimming and J lost 10 bases, with 12 bases between them. CDR3 length: 13 amino acids. Germline V gene lookup returns CDR1 SGDLS and CDR2 YYNGEE. The CDR3 sequence is CASSYSRQSPLHF. DNA for the CDR3: TGTGCCAGCAGCTACAGCCGGCAGTCACCCCTCCACTTT.

The chain combines TRBV6-1 with TRBJ1-4; D ambiguous. The CDR3 consists of 12 residues. CDR1 MNHNS and CDR2 SASEGT come from the germline V gene. V lost 2 bases and J 8 bases, leaving 6 bases between the germline ends. This chain's CDR3 is CASSEHSEKLFF. In DNA, the CDR3 is TGTGCCAGCAGTGAACACTCCGAAAAACTGTTTTTT.

A word on this clone: The junction shows a germline mismatch at one end, possibly a read error. V and J are TRBV28 and TRBJ2-1; D is ambiguous. CDR3 size: 8 residues. Germline V CDR1 and CDR2: MDHEN, SYDVKM. The CDR3: CASSFSVF. The CDR3 bases are TGTGCCAGCAGTTTTAGTGTCTTC.

The chain links TRBV5-8 to TRBJ2-7, with a tentative D call TRBD1 (5 bases). The V gene's germline CDR1 is SGHTS and CDR2 YDEGEE. The V and J ends lost 4 bases and 3 bases respectively, with 17 bases between them. This CDR3 spans 15 amino acids. CDR3 nucleotides: TGTGCCAGCAGCCCAGGTGGTGGGGCCATCTACGAGCAGTACTTC. Translated: CASSPGGGAIYEQYF.

V gene TRBV7-2 combines with J gene TRBJ1-2; possible D gene TRBD1, 5 bases. Trimming cost V 5 bases and J 5 bases, with 18 bases left between them. The germline V gene has CDR1 SGHTA and CDR2 FQGNSA. The length of the CDR3 is 15 residues. CDR3 region: CASSPSLGPGYGYTF. DNA for the CDR3: TGTGCCAGCAGCCCCAGTCTGGGGCCAGGATATGGCTACACCTTC.

This clone was picked up one time. The chain is built from TRBV28 and TRBJ1-2; D not certain. Germline-derived CDR1 and CDR2 are MDHEN and SYDVKM. The CDR3 sequence is 15 residues long. Trimming stripped 6 bases from V and 1 base from J, with 15 bases between. CDR3 DNA: TGTGCCAGCAGACCAACAGCCAAACTTAACTATGGCTACACCTTC. Its protein product is CASRPTAKLNYGYTF.

The V and J genes are TRBV28 and TRBJ1-3; possible D gene TRBD1, 5 bases. Germline V lookup: CDR1 MDHEN, CDR2 SYDVKM. V was clipped by 6 bases and J by 3 bases, with 24 bases between them. This CDR3 has 18 amino acids. CDR3 sequence: CASSTPGGGLPLGNTIYF. CDR3 coding DNA: TGTGCCAGCAGCACACCAGGTGGGGGGTTGCCCCTTGGAAACACCATATATTTT. Full variable domain (rest looked up from reference TRBV28 and TRBJ1-3): DVKVTQSSRYLVKRTGEKVFLECVQDMDHENMFWYRQDPGLGLRLIYFSYDVKMKEKGDIPEGYSVSREKKERFSLILESASTNQTSMYLCASSTPGGGLPLGNTIYFGEGSWLTVV.

This chain connects TRBV19 to TRBJ1-1; 9 bases are a match to TRBD1. CDR3 length: 15 residues. Looked up from germline, CDR1 is LNHDA and CDR2 is SQIVND (reference sequence). The J segment lost 2 bases and the V segment lost 5 bases, leaving 6 bases of the junction unmatched. For the CDR3, the DNA is TGTGCCAGTAGTGCCCGACAGGGGGATAACACTGAAGCTTTCTTT. It codes for CASSARQGDNTEAFF.

The chain employs TRBV6-5 and TRBJ2-1; tentative D call: TRBD2 (6 bases). Germline values: CDR1 MNHEY, CDR2 SVGAGI. Trimming removed 4 bases at V and 1 base at J, with 8 bases between. The CDR3 covers 14 residues. The CDR3 is CASSFSGSYNEQFF. CDR3 in DNA: TGTGCCAGCAGTTTTAGCGGATCCTACAATGAGCAGTTCTTC.

The chain carries TRBV7-2 and TRBJ2-7; TRBD2 agrees at 8 bases. The CDR3 is made up of 15 amino acids. Looked up from germline, CDR1 is SGHTA and CDR2 is FQGNSA. The V gene end was trimmed by 5 bases and the J gene end by 4 bases; junction bases not matched to a gene: 10. Here the CDR3 DNA reads TGTGCCAGCAGCGAATCGCCGACTAGCGAGTACGAGCAGTACTTC. As protein: CASSESPTSEYEQYF.